The 12 T cell receptor beta chains presented below share a single source sample, sequenced in a study of blood T cell dynamics during melanoma immunotherapy. Time point noted: week 3, after first cycle of checkpoint inhibitor. TCRdb keeps only in-frame clones here, not all; method: immunoSEQ multiplex PCR. The sample yields more than 4,500 clones, roughly 78% seen once. The sample in question was blood, obtained from a patient treated with checkpoint blockade. These receptors all stem from a human donor with melanoma.

This chain links TRBV11-3 with TRBJ2-1; 11 bases are shared with TRBD2. V was pared by 5 bases and J by 10 bases, with 4 bases of the junction left unmatched. The CDR3 sequence is 13 residues long. Per the germline V gene, CDR1 is SGHNT and CDR2 is YENEEA. This CDR3 reads CASSVGLAEEQFF. CDR3 coding DNA: TGTGCCAGCAGCGTGGGACTAGCGGAAGAGCAGTTCTTC. Supplemented by reference TRBV11-3 and TRBJ2-1, the full variable domain reads EAGVVQSPRYKIIEKKQPVAFWCNPISGHNTLYWYLQNLGQGPELLIRYENEEAVDDSQLPKDRFSAERLKGVDSTLKIQPAELGDSAVYLCASSVGLAEEQFFGPGTRLTVL.

The chain's CDR3 is CASSTGASNEQFF. The DNA for the CDR3 is TGTGCCAGTAGTACGGGGGCGTCTAATGAGCAGTTCTTC. This rearrangement joins TRBV19 to TRBJ2-1; D tentatively reads TRBD1 or TRBD2 (6 bases each). The CDR3 spans 13 residues. Germline-derived CDR1 and CDR2 are LNHDA and SQIVND (reference sequence). V was cut by 4 bases and J by 7 bases, with 11 bases left in between.

This chain uses TRBV7-2 with TRBJ2-2, with 8 bases that match TRBD1. Trimming took 2 bases from V and 2 from J; bases not matched to a gene: 7. This CDR3 is 17 amino acids long. The germline gives CDR1 SGHTA, CDR2 FQGNSA. CDR3 protein: CASSLNRGVGNTGELFF. The DNA of the CDR3 is TGTGCCAGCAGCTTAAACAGGGGGGTTGGCAACACCGGGGAGCTGTTTTTT. The whole variable domain, remainder taken from reference TRBV7-2 and TRBJ2-2, is GAGVSQSPSNKVTEKGKDVELRCDPISGHTALYWYRQSLGQGLEFLIYFQGNSAPDKSGLPSDRFSAERTGGSVSTLTIQRTQQEDSAVYLCASSLNRGVGNTGELFFGEGSRLTVL.

This chain uses TRBV7-9 with TRBJ1-5; 8 positions match TRBD1. The V and J ends lost 4 bases and 6 bases, in that order; junction bases with no gene match: 11. CDR3 length: 16 amino acids. Germline V lookup: CDR1 SEHNR, CDR2 FQNEAQ (reference sequence). CDR3 loop: CASSSGTGRVSQPQHF. In DNA form, the CDR3 reads TGTGCCAGCAGCTCAGGGACAGGAAGGGTGAGTCAGCCCCAGCATTTT.

The chain has TRBV19 and TRBJ2-7; 8 bases are shared with TRBD2. J was trimmed by 0 bases and V by 1 base; bases with no gene match: 5. From germline, CDR1 is LNHDA and CDR2 SQIVND (reference sequence). CDR3 length: 16 amino acids. CDR3 sequence (DNA): TGTGCCAGTAGTATAGGGGGAGCGGGAGCCTCCTACGAGCAGTACTTC. As protein: CASSIGGAGASYEQYF.

The chain joins TRBV7-3 to TRBJ1-1, with 8 bases aligning to TRBD1. The junction had 5 bases not matched to a gene; V was cut back by 5 bases and J by 3 bases. Germline V gene sequence: CDR1 SGHTA, CDR2 FQGTGA. There are 14 residues in the CDR3. The CDR3 bases are TGTGCCAGCAGCAAGGTACAGGGGGACACTGAAGCTTTCTTT. As protein: CASSKVQGDTEAFF.

This clone was recorded only once. The chain carries TRBV11-3 and TRBJ2-6, with 7 bases fitting TRBD1. This CDR3 is built from 15 residues. The germline V gene has CDR1 SGHNT and CDR2 YENEEA. The trim removed 5 bases at V and 0 bases at J, leaving 1 base unmatched. CDR3 amino acids: CASSRTGSGANVLTF. In DNA form, the CDR3 reads TGTGCCAGCAGCCGGACAGGCTCTGGGGCCAACGTCCTGACTTTC.

V usage is TRBV5-6 and J usage is TRBJ1-6; D unresolved. CDR1 is SGHDT and CDR2 is YYEEEE in the germline V gene. Trimming left V 3 bases short and J 9 bases short, with 7 bases between. This CDR3 has 12 residues. In DNA form, the CDR3 reads TGTGCCAGCAGCTCGTGGGGTTCACCCCTCCACTTT. This encodes CASSSWGSPLHF.

In its sample, this clone was seen once. CDR3 amino acids: CASTRGGQIGNTIYF. The CDR3 DNA reads TGTGCCAGCACCAGAGGGGGGCAGATCGGAAACACCATATATTTT. The V call is TRBV11-1, the J call TRBJ1-3; possibly TRBD1 for D (6 bases). This CDR3 is built from 15 residues. From germline, CDR1 is SGHAT and CDR2 FQDESV (reference sequence). Between the trimmed V and J ends, which lost 7 bases and 4 bases, there was a span of 17 bases. Supplemented by reference TRBV11-1 and TRBJ1-3, the full variable domain reads EAEVAQSPRYKITEKSQAVAFWCDPISGHATLYWYRQILGQGPELLVQFQDESVVDDSQLPKDRFSAERLKGVDSTLKIQPAELGDSAMYLCASTRGGQIGNTIYFGEGSWLTVV.

The gene calls are TRBV11-2 and TRBJ1-1; a weak D match, TRBD1 (5 bases). Per germline, CDR1 SGHAT and CDR2 FQNNGV. Deletions cut 1 base from V and 12 bases from J, with 21 bases between. This CDR3 is built from 15 residues. The CDR3 reads CASSLGMSGTFMSFF. As DNA, the CDR3 is TGTGCCAGCAGCTTAGGAATGTCGGGGACCTTTATGTCTTTCTTT.

V is TRBV5-1 and J is TRBJ2-1; 8 bases align to TRBD1. CDR1 SGHRS and CDR2 YFSETQ come from the germline V gene. The CDR3 spans 15 residues. The trim removed 1 base at V and 7 bases at J, leaving 7 bases unmatched. CDR3 DNA: TGCGCCAGCAGCTTGAGTCAGGGGGCAATTAATGAGCAGTTCTTC. Protein sequence: CASSLSQGAINEQFF.

The chain combines TRBV5-4 with TRBJ1-1, with D possibly being TRBD1 (5 bases). V was cut by 2 bases and J by 0 bases, with 14 bases left in between. CDR1 is SGHNT and CDR2 is YYREEE in the germline V gene (reference sequence). The CDR3 is 16 amino acids. The CDR3 reads CASSFKGGAMNTEAFF. The CDR3 bases are TGTGCCAGCAGCTTCAAGGGAGGGGCCATGAACACTGAAGCTTTCTTT.